This T cell receptor beta chain was captured in a study of blood T cell repertoires in COVID-19. Study in general: The origin of the acute and convalescent COVID-19 samples was the United States, Italy and Spain. Nucleic acid was either cDNA or gDNA, and it came from T cells, B-cell-depleted T cells, or PBMCs.

The CDR3 has 16 residues. Germline CDR1 is SGHNT and CDR2 is YYREEE (reference sequence). J lost 7 bases, V lost 4 bases, and 8 bases had no gene match. In the authors' workflow: It was from reference gene primer amplification that nucleated cell counts were estimated. The protocol was immunoSEQ multiplex PCR, while the TCRdb copy is restricted to in-frame clones and leaves out a portion. Clone size and V and J calls were adopted from that table, with D and trimming inferred from the DNA. The profile shows under 300,000 clones, about 79% of them singletons. J is TRBJ2-7 and V is TRBV5-4, with TRBD2 matching 16 bases. Specimen: peripheral blood. The receptor was isolated from a woman in her thirties or forties who had recovered from COVID-19. The CDR3 protein is CASSRTGLAGGQEQYF. The CDR3 nucleotides read TGTGCCAGCAGCCGGACGGGACTAGCGGGGGGGCAAGAGCAGTACTTC. The full variable domain, rest sourced from reference TRBV5-4 and TRBJ2-7, is ETGVTQSPTHLIKTRGQQVTLRCSSQSGHNTVSWYQQALGQGPQFIFQYYREEENGRGNFPPRFSGLQFPNYSSELNVNALELDDSALYLCASSRTGLAGGQEQYFGPGTRLTVT.